Shown below are 9 T cell receptor beta chains from a single sample sequenced in a study of T cell responses to AZD1222 COVID-19 vaccine. Profiled with immunoSEQ multiplex PCR; TCRdb holds only in-frame clones, not every one. Among approximately 130,000 clones listed, around 87% were seen once. The sample was peripheral blood, taken 28 days after the second AZD1222 dose. The receptors originated from an adult who received the AZD1222 COVID-19 vaccine.

The gene calls are TRBV18 and TRBJ1-5; TRBD1 aligns across 8 bases. CDR3 length: 16 amino acids. The germline gives CDR1 KGHSH, CDR2 LQKENI. The trim removed 2 bases at V and 1 base at J, leaving 4 bases unmatched. The CDR3, as DNA: TGTGCCAGCTCACCAGAGCAGGGGGCCAGCAATCAGCCCCAGCATTTT. Amino acid sequence: CASSPEQGASNQPQHF.

V is TRBV29-1 and J is TRBJ1-2; D is uncertain. Trimming pared 2 bases from V and 3 bases from J, leaving 7 bases between. This CDR3 has 12 residues. The germline CDR1 and CDR2 sequences are SQVTM and ANQGSEA. The CDR3 coding sequence is TGCAGCGTTGAACAGGTTGACTATGGCTACACCTTC. Protein product: CSVEQVDYGYTF. Supplemented by reference TRBV29-1 and TRBJ1-2, the full variable domain reads SAVISQKPSRDICQRGTSLTIQCQVDSQVTMMFWYRQQPGQSLTLIATANQGSEATYESGFVIDKFPISRPNLTFSTLTVSNMSPEDSSIYLCSVEQVDYGYTFGSGTRLTVV.

The chain combines TRBV5-3 with TRBJ1-1, with 7 bases aligning to TRBD1. TRBV5-3 is placed among ORFs of uncertain function. V lost 6 bases and J lost 4; bases outside the gene matches: 9. The CDR3 extends over 14 amino acids. The CDR3 nucleotides read TGTGCCAGAAAGGGGGCGAAAGGCCCCACTGAAGCTTTCTTT. Translated: CARKGAKGPTEAFF.

The chain couples TRBV29-1 to TRBJ2-5; 12 bases are a match to TRBD2. V lost 7 bases and J lost 3; bases outside the gene matches: 6. The CDR3 has 14 residues. Germline V gene sequence: CDR1 SQVTM, CDR2 ANQGSEA. CDR3 nucleotides: TGCAGCGCCCCTAGCGGGGGGGCCGAAGAGACCCAGTACTTC. Protein sequence: CSAPSGGAEETQYF.

J is TRBJ1-5 and V is TRBV2; TRBD1 aligns across 7 bases. V gave up 6 bases and J gave up 4 bases; unmatched junction bases: 6. Germline CDR1 SNHLY, CDR2 FYNNEI. The CDR3 has 14 residues. DNA of the CDR3: TGTGCCAGCAGACAGGGGCAGTTGAATCAGCCCCAGCATTTT. This codes for CASRQGQLNQPQHF.

This clone was counted once. The J gene is TRBJ2-1, the V gene TRBV5-8, with no clear D. Trimming removed 2 bases from V and 8 bases from J, with 14 bases in between. This CDR3 is built from 14 residues. Germline values: CDR1 SGHTS, CDR2 YDEGEE. The CDR3 bases are TGTGCCAGCAGCTTTGGCGGACCCTTAGATGAGCAGTTCTTC. Translated, it gives CASSFGGPLDEQFF.

The sample holds one count of this clone. The chain is built from TRBV11-2 and TRBJ1-6, with 12 bases identical to TRBD1. The CDR3 contains 16 residues. From germline, CDR1 is SGHAT and CDR2 FQNNGV. V dropped 0 bases and J dropped 10; count of bases not matched to a gene: 4. The CDR3: CASSLDRGTGGSPLHF. In DNA, the CDR3 is TGTGCCAGCAGCTTAGATCGGGGGACAGGGGGCTCACCCCTCCACTTT.

The chain uses TRBV2 and TRBJ2-7; D is uncertain. From germline, CDR1 is SNHLY and CDR2 FYNNEI. Trimming pared 8 bases from V and 6 bases from J, leaving 11 bases between. CDR3 length: 11 amino acids. The chain's CDR3 is CASWRGREQYF. In nucleotides, the CDR3 is TGTGCCAGCTGGCGTGGGCGCGAGCAGTACTTC.

The chain combines TRBV15 with TRBJ1-1; tentative D call: TRBD1 (6 bases). CDR1 is LNHNV and CDR2 is YYDKDF in the germline V gene (reference sequence). V was cut by 5 bases and J by 4 bases, with 17 bases left in between. The CDR3 consists of 15 residues. The CDR3, as DNA: TGTGCCACCAGCCGAAAGGGCAGGGGACCCACTGAAGCTTTCTTT. This encodes CATSRKGRGPTEAFF.